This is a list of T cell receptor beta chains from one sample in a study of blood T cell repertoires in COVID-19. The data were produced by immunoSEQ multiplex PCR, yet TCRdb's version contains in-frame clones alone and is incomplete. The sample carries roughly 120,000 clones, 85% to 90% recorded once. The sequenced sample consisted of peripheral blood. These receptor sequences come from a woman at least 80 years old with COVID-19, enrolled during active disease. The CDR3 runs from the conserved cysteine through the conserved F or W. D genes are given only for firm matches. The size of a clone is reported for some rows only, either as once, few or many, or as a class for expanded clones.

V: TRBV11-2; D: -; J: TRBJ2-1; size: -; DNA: TGTGCCAGCAACCGGGGTGGGATGGGCGATGAGCAGTTCTTC; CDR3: CASNRGGMGDEQFF
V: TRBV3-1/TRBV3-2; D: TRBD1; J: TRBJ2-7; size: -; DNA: TGTGCCAGCAGCCAAGCGACAGGGGGGCCCTACGAGCAGTACTTC; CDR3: CASSQATGGPYEQYF
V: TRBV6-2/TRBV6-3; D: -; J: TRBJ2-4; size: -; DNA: TGTGCCAGCAGTCAAGGGGGACCTCAGTACTTC; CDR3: CASSQGGPQYF
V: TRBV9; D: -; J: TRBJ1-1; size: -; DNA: TGTGCCAGCAGCCCACGGGTGAACACTGAAGCTTTCTTT; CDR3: CASSPRVNTEAFF
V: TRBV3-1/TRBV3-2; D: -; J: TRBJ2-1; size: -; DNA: TGTGCCAGCAGCCAAGGCGGGGACGGCGGCAATGAGCAGTTCTTC; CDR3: CASSQGGDGGNEQFF
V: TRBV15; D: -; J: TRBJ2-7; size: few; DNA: TGTGCCACCAGCAGAGTTGGCAGCTCCTACGAGCAGTACTTC; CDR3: CATSRVGSSYEQYF
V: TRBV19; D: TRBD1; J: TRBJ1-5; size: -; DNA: TGTGCCAGTAAAGACACAGGGGATCAGCCCCAGCATTTT; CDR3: CASKDTGDQPQHF
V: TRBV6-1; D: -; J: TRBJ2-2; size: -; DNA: TGTGCCAGCAGTGAAGAAAGAATAGTCACCGGGGAGCTGTTTTTT; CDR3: CASSEERIVTGELFF
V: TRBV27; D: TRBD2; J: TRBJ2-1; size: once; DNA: TGTGCCAGCAGTCCCCGGGAGCGGGAGAAGGGGAATGAGCAGTTCTTC; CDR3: CASSPREREKGNEQFF
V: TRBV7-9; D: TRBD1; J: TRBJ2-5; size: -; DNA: TGTGCCAGCACCGACAGGGATAGGGAGACCCAGTACTTC; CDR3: CASTDRDRETQYF
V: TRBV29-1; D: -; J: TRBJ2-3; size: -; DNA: TGCAGCGTTGTTCCGGGGGCAGATACGCAGTATTTT; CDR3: CSVVPGADTQYF
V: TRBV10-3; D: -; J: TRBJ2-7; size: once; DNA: TGTGCCATCAGTCACAGGGACTCCTACGAGCAGTACTTC; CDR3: CAISHRDSYEQYF
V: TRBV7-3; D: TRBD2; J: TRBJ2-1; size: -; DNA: TGTGCCAGCAGCGCGGGACTAGCGGGGTACAATGAGCAGTTCTTC; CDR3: CASSAGLAGYNEQFF
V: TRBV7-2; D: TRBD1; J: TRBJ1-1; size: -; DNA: TGTGCCAGCAGCTTAGAACGGGACAGATTTTACGTGAACACTGAAGCTTTCTTT; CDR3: CASSLERDRFYVNTEAFF
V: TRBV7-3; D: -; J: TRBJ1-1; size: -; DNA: TGTGCCAGCAGCTTAGGCGGGGACTTTTCTGAAGCTTTCTTT; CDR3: CASSLGGDFSEAFF
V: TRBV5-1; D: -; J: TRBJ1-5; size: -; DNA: TGCGCCAGCAGCTTGTCAGGGGATGGCAATCAGCCCCAGCATTTT; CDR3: CASSLSGDGNQPQHF
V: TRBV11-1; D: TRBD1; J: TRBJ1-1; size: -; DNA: TGTGCCAGCAGCTTAGTGGGACAGGGGATGAACACTGAAGCTTTCTTT; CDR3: CASSLVGQGMNTEAFF
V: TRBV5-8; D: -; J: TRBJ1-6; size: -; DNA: TGTGCCAGCGGATGGGAGAGGGTGAGGAATTCACCCCTCCACTTT; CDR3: CASGWERVRNSPLHF
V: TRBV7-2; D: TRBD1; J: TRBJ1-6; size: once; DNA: TGTGCCAGCACCTTTGGACAGGGGCCAAATTCACCCCTCCACTTT; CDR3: CASTFGQGPNSPLHF
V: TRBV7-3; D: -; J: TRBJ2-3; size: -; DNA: TGTGCCAGCAGCTCTAGGGGTCTGTCAACAGATACGCAGTATTTT; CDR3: CASSSRGLSTDTQYF
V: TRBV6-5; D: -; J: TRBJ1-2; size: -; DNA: TGTGCCAGCAGTTATACCTGGGGAGGAGACTATGGCTACACCTTC; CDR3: CASSYTWGGDYGYTF
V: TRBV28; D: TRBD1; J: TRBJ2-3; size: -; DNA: TGTGCCAGCAGTAACAGGGGAGATATGACAGATACGCAGTATTTT; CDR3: CASSNRGDMTDTQYF
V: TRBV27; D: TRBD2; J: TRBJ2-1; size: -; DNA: TGTGCCAGCAGGGGACTAGCGGGAGGGCCTGTCGATGAGCAGTTCTTC; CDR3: CASRGLAGGPVDEQFF
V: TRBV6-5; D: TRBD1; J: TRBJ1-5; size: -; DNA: TGTGCCAGCAGTTCGGACAGGGGCAGCAATCAGCCCCAGCATTTT; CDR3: CASSSDRGSNQPQHF
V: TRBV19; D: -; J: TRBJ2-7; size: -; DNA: TGTGCCAGTAGTATGGGTCAGGATCGGTACTTC; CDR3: CASSMGQDRYF
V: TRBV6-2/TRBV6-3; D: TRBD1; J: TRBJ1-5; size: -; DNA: TGTGCCAGCAGTCCCCGGGGACAGGGGATGAATCAGCCCCAGCATTTT; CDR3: CASSPRGQGMNQPQHF
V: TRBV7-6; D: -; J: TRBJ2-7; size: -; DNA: TGTGCCAGCAGCTTGAGGGAGGTCGGCTACGAGCAGTACTTC; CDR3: CASSLREVGYEQYF
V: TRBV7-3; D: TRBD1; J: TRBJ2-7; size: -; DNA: TGTGCCAGCGGACAGGGTACGGTTCCCTACGAGCAGTACTTC; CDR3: CASGQGTVPYEQYF
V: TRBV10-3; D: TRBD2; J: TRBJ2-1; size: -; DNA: TGTGCCATCAACTCCGGGACTAGCGGCTACAATGAGCAGTTCTTC; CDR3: CAINSGTSGYNEQFF
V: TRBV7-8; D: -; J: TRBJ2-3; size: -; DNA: TGTGCCAGCAGTAGACTAGAAATGGGCACAGATACGCAGTATTTT; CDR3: CASSRLEMGTDTQYF